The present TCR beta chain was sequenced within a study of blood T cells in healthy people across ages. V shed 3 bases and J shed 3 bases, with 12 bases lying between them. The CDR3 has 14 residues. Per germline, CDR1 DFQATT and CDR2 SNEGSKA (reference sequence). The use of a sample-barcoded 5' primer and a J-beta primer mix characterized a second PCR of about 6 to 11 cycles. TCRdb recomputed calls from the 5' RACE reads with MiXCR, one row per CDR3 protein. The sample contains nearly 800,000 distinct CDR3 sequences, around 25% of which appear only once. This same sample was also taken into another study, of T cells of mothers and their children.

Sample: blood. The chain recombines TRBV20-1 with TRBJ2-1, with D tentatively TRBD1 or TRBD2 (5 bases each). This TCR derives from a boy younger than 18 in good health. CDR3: CSARGDVSYNEQFF. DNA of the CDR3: TGCAGTGCTAGGGGGGACGTGAGCTACAATGAGCAGTTCTTC.